The present T cell receptor (beta chain) was sequenced within a study of T cell responses to AZD1222 COVID-19 vaccine. Study background: Timing groups of about 4 and about 12 weeks for second doses were pooled. Findings of the study overall: The breadth and depth of Spike-specific TCRs increased once two AZD1222 doses had been given. Vaccine-associated CD4 TCRs spanned spike, dominant at 160-218 and 743-854. Just a handful of people given AZD1222 tested seropositive at baseline.

The germline gives CDR1 SGHTA, CDR2 FQGTGA. The CDR3 is 17 amino acids. V lost 5 bases and J lost 2; bases outside the gene matches: 11. Clones were read by immunoSEQ multiplex PCR, and TCRdb kept only the in-frame ones, dropping some. This table has 100,000 to 150,000 clones, around 92% appearing once. Worth noting for this clone: Antigen specificity is unknown.

This clonotype was obtained from an adult in good health. The material was peripheral blood, obtained on day 0 of AZD1222 vaccination. The chain recombines TRBV7-3 with TRBJ2-2; 7 bases map to TRBD2. This chain's CDR3 is CASSPRVSGLNTGELFF. In nucleotides, the CDR3 is TGTGCCAGCAGCCCACGGGTTAGCGGGCTTAACACCGGGGAGCTGTTTTTT.